The 17 T cell receptor beta chains below come from one sample, sequenced in a study of shared T cell receptors in the human thymus. Repertoires were generated with immunoSEQ multiplex PCR, while TCRdb's copy carries only in-frame clones and drops some. Of under 850,000 clones listed, around 87% are singletons. These data also featured in a second study, about human thymus T cells.

The sample was thymocytes. The receptor source for this set is a boy under two years old with a congenital heart defect.

The chain recombines TRBV13 with TRBJ2-3; 13 positions match TRBD2. Trimming cost V 6 bases and J 3 bases; bases outside gene matches: 18. Germline-derived CDR1 and CDR2 are PRHDT and FYEKMQ (reference sequence). CDR3 size: 20 residues. This CDR3 is CASSSGGTSGRVLGTDTQYF. The CDR3 bases are TGTGCCAGCAGTTCCGGGGGTACTAGCGGGAGGGTCTTGGGTACAGATACGCAGTATTTT. Full variable domain (outside the CDR3, taken from reference TRBV13 and TRBJ2-3): AAGVIQSPRHLIKEKRETATLKCYPIPRHDTVYWYQQGPGQDPQFLISFYEKMQSDKGSIPDRFSAQQFSDYHSELNMSSLELGDSALYFCASSSGGTSGRVLGTDTQYFGPGTRLTVL.

The V call is TRBV10-3, the J call TRBJ2-7, with D tentatively TRBD2 (6 bases). CDR1 is ENHRY, CDR2 SYGVKD, per germline. Trimming stripped 6 bases from V and 3 bases from J, with 15 bases between. The CDR3 is made up of 14 amino acids. This CDR3 reads CAISDRDLNYEQYF. The CDR3 coding sequence is TGTGCCATCAGCGACCGGGACTTGAACTACGAGCAGTACTTC.

V is TRBV5-1 and J is TRBJ1-2; 11 bases are shared with TRBD1. Looked up from germline, CDR1 is SGHRS and CDR2 is YFSETQ. This CDR3 region has 14 residues. After removal of 3 bases from V and 4 bases from J, the junction contained 2 bases not matched to a gene. CDR3 loop: CASSSGQGGYGYTF. The CDR3 nucleotides read TGCGCCAGCAGCTCGGGACAGGGGGGCTATGGCTACACCTTC.

The chain carries TRBV15 and TRBJ2-4; 12 bases agree with TRBD2. The CDR3 loop spans 15 amino acids. With V trimmed by 8 bases and J by 8 bases, 10 bases remained unmatched. Germline CDR1 LNHNV, CDR2 YYDKDF (reference sequence). CDR3 region: CATSELLAGGYIQYF. In DNA, the CDR3 is TGTGCCACCTCGGAATTACTAGCGGGGGGATACATTCAGTACTTC. Supplemented by reference TRBV15 and TRBJ2-4, the full variable domain reads DAMVIQNPRYQVTQFGKPVTLSCSQTLNHNVMYWYQQKSSQAPKLLFHYYDKDFNNEADTPDNFQSRRPNTSFCFLDIRSPGLGDTAMYLCATSELLAGGYIQYFGAGTRLSVL.

The chain couples TRBV5-4 to TRBJ2-3; tentatively, D is TRBD1 (5 bases). Germline-derived CDR1 and CDR2 are SGHNT and YYREEE (reference sequence). V was trimmed by 3 bases and J by 1 base, leaving 12 bases between them. This CDR3 is 15 amino acids long. CDR3 nucleotides: TGTGCCAGCAGCTCGATCGGACAAGGCACAGATACGCAGTATTTT. It specifies CASSSIGQGTDTQYF. The complete variable domain, with remaining parts taken from reference TRBV5-4 and TRBJ2-3, reads ETGVTQSPTHLIKTRGQQVTLRCSSQSGHNTVSWYQQALGQGPQFIFQYYREEENGRGNFPPRFSGLQFPNYSSELNVNALELDDSALYLCASSSIGQGTDTQYFGPGTRLTVL.

V is TRBV6-5 and J is TRBJ2-4; TRBD2 is a possible D gene (6 bases). With 6 bases removed from V and 1 base from J, the gap between germline ends came to 13 bases. Germline V lookup: CDR1 MNHEY, CDR2 SVGAGI. There are 15 residues in the CDR3. The chain's CDR3 is CASSPARGAKNIQYF. CDR3 bases: TGTGCCAGCAGCCCCGCCCGGGGGGCCAAAAACATTCAGTACTTC.

The V call is TRBV10-3, the J call TRBJ2-1; 7 bases line up with TRBD2. V gave up 3 bases and J gave up 0 bases; unmatched junction bases: 5. Per the germline V gene, CDR1 is ENHRY and CDR2 is SYGVKD. The CDR3 has 16 amino acids. This chain's CDR3 is CAISDWGRVSYNEQFF. CDR3 bases: TGTGCCATCAGTGACTGGGGGAGGGTCTCCTACAATGAGCAGTTCTTC.

This chain uses TRBV6-1 with TRBJ1-5; a weak D match, TRBD1 (5 bases). The CDR3 runs to 15 residues. The germline CDR1 and CDR2 sequences are MNHNS and SASEGT. V shed 8 bases and J shed 0 bases, with 14 bases lying between them. CDR3 loop: CASGQGGYSNQPQHF. In DNA form, the CDR3 reads TGTGCCAGCGGGCAGGGAGGGTATAGCAATCAGCCCCAGCATTTT.

The genes are TRBV27 and TRBJ1-2, with D possibly TRBD1 on 5 matching bases. Per germline, CDR1 MNHEY and CDR2 SMNVEV (reference sequence). This CDR3 has 16 residues. V was clipped by 1 base and J by 6 bases, with 18 bases between them. CDR3 nucleotides: TGTGCCAGCAGTTTATGGGCTCGGGGGGGAGATCATGGCTACACCTTC. This translates into CASSLWARGGDHGYTF.

This clone was seen more than once but under ten times. The genes are TRBV7-2 and TRBJ2-2; 9 positions agree with TRBD2. Germline trimming cut 4 bases from V and 2 bases from J; bases unmatched to any gene: 2. The CDR3 covers 15 residues. Germline CDR1 is SGHTA and CDR2 is FQGNSA. The CDR3 reads CASSSGLANTGELFF. The CDR3 region has the DNA TGTGCCAGCAGCTCGGGACTAGCAAACACCGGGGAGCTGTTTTTT.

This clone has a single count. This chain links TRBV5-6 with TRBJ2-5; 10 nucleotides match TRBD1. The CDR3 length is 14 residues. Trimming took 4 bases from V and 4 from J; bases not matched to a gene: 4. Looked up from germline, CDR1 is SGHDT and CDR2 is YYEEEE. The CDR3 coding sequence is TGTGCCAGCAGCCTCGGGGACAGGGGAGAGACCCAGTACTTC. Translation gives CASSLGDRGETQYF.

V gene TRBV27 combines with J gene TRBJ2-1; 12 positions match TRBD2. The CDR3 has 14 amino acids. V was clipped by 5 bases and J by 10 bases; unmatched bases: 6. Germline CDR1 MNHEY, CDR2 SMNVEV (reference sequence). CDR3 nucleotides: TGTGCCAGCAGTGCTGGACTAGCGGGACCCGAGCAGTTCTTC. Its protein product is CASSAGLAGPEQFF.

The chain has TRBV27 and TRBJ2-1; 8 positions agree with TRBD2. The CDR3 is made up of 14 amino acids. In germline, CDR1 is MNHEY, CDR2 SMNVEV (reference sequence). The J segment lost 3 bases and the V segment lost 5 bases, leaving 3 bases of the junction unmatched. The CDR3 nucleotides read TGTGCCAGCAGTCGGGGGGGAGACTACAATGAGCAGTTCTTC. Its translation: CASSRGGDYNEQFF.

This clone occurred once. This chain uses TRBV20-1 with TRBJ2-1; D is perhaps TRBD1 (6 bases). V lost 3 bases to trimming and J lost 13 bases, with 10 bases between them. Germline V lookup: CDR1 DFQATT, CDR2 SNEGSKA (reference sequence). The CDR3 extends over 10 amino acids. The CDR3 nucleotides read TGCAGTGCTAGGTTGGGGGCCCAGTTCTTC. Residues: CSARLGAQFF.

This clone was seen once. Other DNA sequences in the same sample also yield this CDR3. CDR3 coding DNA: TGTGCCAGCAGCCAAGGGGACAGGGGACCCTACGAGCAGTACTTC. It specifies CASSQGDRGPYEQYF. This chain uses TRBV14 with TRBJ2-7; 10 bases line up with TRBD1. J gave up 2 bases and V 1 base, and 2 bases lay outside the gene matches. Germline assignment: CDR1 SGHDN and CDR2 FVKESK. CDR3 length: 15 amino acids.

The chain has TRBV5-4 and TRBJ2-7; D is perhaps TRBD2 (6 bases). The CDR3 contains 15 residues. Between the trimmed V and J ends, which lost 4 bases and 7 bases, there was a span of 21 bases. Germline CDR1 SGHNT, CDR2 YYREEE (reference sequence). DNA of the CDR3: TGTGCCAGCAGCGGCCCCGTCGGGGATCGGGGGGAGCAGTACTTC. Amino acids: CASSGPVGDRGEQYF.

J is TRBJ2-2 and V is TRBV2; TRBD2 matches at 8 bases. The V segment lost 8 bases and the J segment 6 bases; nucleotides outside the gene matches: 5. The length of the CDR3 is 13 residues. CDR1 and CDR2 (germline): SNHLY, FYNNEI. The CDR3, as DNA: TGTGCCAGCCACCTAGCGGGTCCCGGGGAGCTGTTTTTT. This codes for CASHLAGPGELFF.